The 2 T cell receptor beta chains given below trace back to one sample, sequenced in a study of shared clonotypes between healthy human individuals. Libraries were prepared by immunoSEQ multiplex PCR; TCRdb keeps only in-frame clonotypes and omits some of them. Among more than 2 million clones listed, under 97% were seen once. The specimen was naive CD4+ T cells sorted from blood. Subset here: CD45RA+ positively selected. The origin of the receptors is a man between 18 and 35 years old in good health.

The CDR3: CASSDGHRETQYF. The CDR3 DNA reads as TGTGCCAGCAGTGACGGTCATCGGGAGACCCAGTACTTC. The chain uses TRBV2 and TRBJ2-5, with unresolved D. The CDR3 spans 13 residues. Germline CDR1 SNHLY, CDR2 FYNNEI. V lost 3 bases, J lost 5 bases, and 10 bases lay in between.

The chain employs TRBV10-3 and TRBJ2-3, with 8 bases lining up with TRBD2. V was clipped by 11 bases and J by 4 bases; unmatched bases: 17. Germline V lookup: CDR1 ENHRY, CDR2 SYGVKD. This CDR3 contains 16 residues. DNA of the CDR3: TGTGCCGTACAGAAGCGGGAGTTACCCTCCCCAGATACGCAGTATTTT. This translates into CAVQKRELPSPDTQYF.